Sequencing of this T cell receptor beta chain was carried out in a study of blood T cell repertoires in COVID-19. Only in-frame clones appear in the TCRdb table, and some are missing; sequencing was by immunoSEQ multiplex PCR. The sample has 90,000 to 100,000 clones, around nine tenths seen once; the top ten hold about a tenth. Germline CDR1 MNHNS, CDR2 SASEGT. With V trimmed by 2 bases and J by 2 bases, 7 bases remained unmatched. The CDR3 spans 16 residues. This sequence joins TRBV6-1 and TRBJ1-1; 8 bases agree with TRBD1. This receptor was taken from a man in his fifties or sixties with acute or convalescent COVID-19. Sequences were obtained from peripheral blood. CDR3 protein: CASSESPGQGNTEAFF. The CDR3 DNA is TGTGCCAGCAGTGAATCCCCAGGACAGGGTAACACTGAAGCTTTCTTT.